This T cell receptor beta chain was recorded in a study of radiotherapy plus CTLA-4 blockade in lung cancer. Study-level background: Disease control was achieved by around 30% of patients, and objective responses by over 15%. Study-wide results and limits: Once radiotherapy plus ipilimumab had been given, TCR clones derived from tumor expanded in blood. Strongest reported response predictors: early blood clone changes and post-radiation interferon-beta.

The CDR3 covers 14 residues. The V segment lost 6 bases and the J segment 4 bases; nucleotides outside the gene matches: 7. Germline V gene sequence: CDR1 LNHDA, CDR2 SQIVND (reference sequence). About this clone: What it binds is not known.

Ipilimumab CTLA-4 blockade and focal radiation were given to patients with chemo-refractory metastatic non-small-cell lung cancer. Repertoires were generated with immunoSEQ multiplex PCR, while TCRdb's copy carries only in-frame clones and drops some. The sample includes tens of thousands of clones, roughly three quarters of them seen just once. This sequence joins TRBV19 and TRBJ1-1; 8 bases are shared with TRBD1. This TCR was recovered from a human donor with non-small cell lung cancer whose response to radiotherapy plus ipilimumab could not be evaluated. The sample here was peripheral blood, taken from a patient treated with radiotherapy plus ipilimumab. CDR3 bases: TGTGCCAGTAGGCCAGGGGGCCGGCTCACTGAAGCTTTCTTT. Its protein is CASRPGGRLTEAFF.